This T cell receptor (beta chain) emerged from a study of T cell responses to AZD1222 COVID-19 vaccine. Regarding the study as a whole: The study identified only a handful of AZD1222 recipients as seropositive at baseline.

This clone was detected only a few times. The antigen remains unidentified. The CDR3 loop spans 13 amino acids. With 5 bases removed from V and 7 bases from J, the gap between germline ends came to 9 bases. Germline CDR1 SNHLY, CDR2 FYNNEI. Method: immunoSEQ multiplex PCR; TCRdb's copy keeps in-frame clones and lacks some. The repertoire holds about 120,000 clones, with 85% to 90% as singletons. This receptor was identified in an adult in good health. The sequencing here drew on peripheral blood, taken on day 0 of AZD1222 vaccination. The rearrangement uses TRBV2 and TRBJ1-6, with D unresolved. Here the CDR3 DNA reads TGTGCCAGCAGTCGGCTGATAAATTCACCCCTCCACTTT. This codes for CASSRLINSPLHF.